A single sample gave rise to the 4 T cell receptor beta chains below, sequenced in a study of blood T cell repertoires in COVID-19. Libraries were prepared by immunoSEQ multiplex PCR; TCRdb keeps only in-frame clonotypes and omits some of them. This table has tens of thousands of clones, around 82% appearing once. The sequencing input was peripheral blood. All receptors come from an elderly man with COVID-19, enrolled during active disease.

For the CDR3, the DNA is TGTGCCAGCAGTTACGGGACAGACTACGAGCAGTACTTC. It codes for CASSYGTDYEQYF. The gene calls are TRBV6-5 and TRBJ2-7; TRBD1 matches 7 bases. Trimming cost V 2 bases and J 3 bases; bases outside gene matches: 1. This CDR3 region has 13 residues. Germline CDR1 and CDR2: MNHEY and SVGAGI.

The chain joins TRBV6-5 to TRBJ2-4; tentatively, D is TRBD1 (5 bases). This CDR3 region has 16 residues. Germline CDR1 is MNHEY and CDR2 is SVGAGI. V lost 0 bases and J 1 base, leaving 10 bases between the germline ends. CDR3 amino acids: CASSYSKQAAKNIQYF. CDR3 nucleotide sequence: TGTGCCAGCAGTTACTCGAAACAGGCTGCCAAAAACATTCAGTACTTC.

The chain carries TRBV29-1 and TRBJ2-1, with 10 bases lining up with TRBD1. CDR1 SQVTM and CDR2 ANQGSEA come from the germline V gene. After removal of 5 bases from V and 9 bases from J, the junction contained 7 bases not matched to a gene. The CDR3 contains 13 residues. CDR3 coding DNA: TGCAGCGTTTGGGGGACAGGGGCGGGTGAGCAGTTCTTC. Translated: CSVWGTGAGEQFF.

The chain has TRBV28 and TRBJ2-6; TRBD1 matches at 9 bases. Trimming at V came to 6 bases and at J to 0 bases, leaving 6 bases not matched to a gene. The CDR3 is 17 residues long. Germline lookup yields CDR1 MDHEN and CDR2 SYDVKM. CDR3 DNA sequence: TGTGCCAGCAGGCTCGGGACAGGGACCTCTGGGGCCAACGTCCTGACTTTC. Encoded protein: CASRLGTGTSGANVLTF.